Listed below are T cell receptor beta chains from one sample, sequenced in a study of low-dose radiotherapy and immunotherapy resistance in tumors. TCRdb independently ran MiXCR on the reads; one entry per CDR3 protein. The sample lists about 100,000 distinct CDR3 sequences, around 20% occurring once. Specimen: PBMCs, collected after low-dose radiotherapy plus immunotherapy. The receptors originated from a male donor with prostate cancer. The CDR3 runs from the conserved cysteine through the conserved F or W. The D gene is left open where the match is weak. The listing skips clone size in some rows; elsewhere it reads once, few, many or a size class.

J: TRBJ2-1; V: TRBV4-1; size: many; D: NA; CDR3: CASSPHVANEQFF; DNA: TGCGCCAGCAGCCCCCACGTGGCCAATGAGCAGTTCTTC
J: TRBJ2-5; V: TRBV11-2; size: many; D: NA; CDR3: CASSSHYTPGETQYF; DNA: TGTGCCAGCAGCTCACACTACACCCCCGGAGAGACCCAGTACTTC
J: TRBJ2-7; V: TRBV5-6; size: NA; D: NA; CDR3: CASSSGPGVSYEQYF; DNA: TGTGCCAGCAGCTCCGGACCCGGGGTTTCCTACGAGCAGTACTTC
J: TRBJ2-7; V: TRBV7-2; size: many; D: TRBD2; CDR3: CASSLRSGADYEQYF; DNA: TGTGCCAGCAGCCTACGTAGCGGGGCGGATTACGAGCAGTACTTC
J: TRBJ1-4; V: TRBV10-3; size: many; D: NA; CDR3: CAISAIAGNEKLFF; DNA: TGTGCCATCAGCGCAATAGCGGGGAATGAAAAACTGTTTTTT
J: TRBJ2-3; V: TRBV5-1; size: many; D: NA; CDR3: CASSLYGGVVADTQYF; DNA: TGCGCCAGCAGCTTGTATGGGGGCGTGGTTGCAGATACGCAGTATTTT
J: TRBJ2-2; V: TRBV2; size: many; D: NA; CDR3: CASKGLAPNTGELFF; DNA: TGTGCCAGCAAGGGGCTAGCTCCGAACACCGGGGAGCTGTTTTTT
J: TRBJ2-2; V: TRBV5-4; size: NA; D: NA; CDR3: CASSLDDGQPNTGELFF; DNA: TGTGCCAGCAGCTTGGATGACGGGCAGCCGAACACCGGGGAGCTGTTTTTT
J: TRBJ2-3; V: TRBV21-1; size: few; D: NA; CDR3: CASSKDEGGRGTDTQYF; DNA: TGTGCCAGCAGCAAAGATGAGGGGGGGAGAGGCACAGATACGCAGTATTTT
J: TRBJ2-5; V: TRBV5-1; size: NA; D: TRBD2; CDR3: CASRRTSGGETQYF; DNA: TGCGCCAGCAGGCGGACTAGCGGGGGAGAGACCCAGTACTTC
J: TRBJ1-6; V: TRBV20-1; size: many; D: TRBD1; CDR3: CSALGQGARSPLHF; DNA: TGCAGTGCCCTCGGACAGGGGGCACGTTCACCCCTCCACTTT
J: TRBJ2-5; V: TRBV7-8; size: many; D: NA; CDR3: CASSLQDRQQETQYF; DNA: TGTGCCAGCAGCCTACAGGATCGACAGCAAGAGACCCAGTACTTC
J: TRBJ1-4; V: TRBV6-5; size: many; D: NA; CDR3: CASRDRALNEKLFF; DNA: TGTGCCAGCAGAGACCGGGCCCTTAATGAAAAACTGTTTTTT
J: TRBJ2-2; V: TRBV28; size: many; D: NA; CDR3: CASRSSPSTGELFF; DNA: TGTGCCAGCAGGTCTAGCCCGTCAACCGGGGAGCTGTTTTTT
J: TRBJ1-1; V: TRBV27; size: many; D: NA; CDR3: CASRGDGHTEAFF; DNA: TGTGCCAGCAGGGGGGACGGCCATACTGAAGCTTTCTTT
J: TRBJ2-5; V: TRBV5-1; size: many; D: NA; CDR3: CASSQRRDNRAERQETQYF; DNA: TGCGCCAGCAGCCAAAGAAGGGACAATCGAGCGGAAAGACAAGAGACCCAGTACTTC
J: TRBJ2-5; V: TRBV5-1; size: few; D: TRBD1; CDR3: CASSLGQGNRETQYF; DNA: TGCGCCAGCAGCTTGGGACAGGGGAATCGAGAGACCCAGTACTTC
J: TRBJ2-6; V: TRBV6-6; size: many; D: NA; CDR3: CASSQQPGANVLTF; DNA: TGTGCCAGCAGTCAACAGCCAGGGGCCAACGTCCTGACTTTC
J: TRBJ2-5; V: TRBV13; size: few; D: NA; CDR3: CATSRVGDGETQYF; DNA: TGTGCCACCAGCAGAGTCGGGGACGGAGAGACCCAGTACTTC
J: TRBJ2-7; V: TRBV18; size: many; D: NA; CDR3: CASSPLPGTANYEQYF; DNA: TGTGCCAGCTCACCCCTCCCCGGGACGGCAAACTACGAGCAGTACTTC
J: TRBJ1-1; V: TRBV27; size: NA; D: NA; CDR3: CASSPLGLPLEAFF; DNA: TGTGCCAGCAGCCCACTGGGACTACCCCTTGAAGCTTTCTTT
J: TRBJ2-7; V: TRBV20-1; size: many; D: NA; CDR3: CSAQDPKAATNEQYF; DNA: TGCAGTGCGCAGGACCCGAAGGCAGCGACAAACGAGCAGTACTTC
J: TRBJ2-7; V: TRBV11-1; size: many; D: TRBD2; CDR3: CASSRLAGEQYF; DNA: TGTGCCAGCAGCCGACTAGCAGGCGAGCAGTACTTC
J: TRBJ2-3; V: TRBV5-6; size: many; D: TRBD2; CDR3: CASIQAGPTDTQYF; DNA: TGTGCCAGCATCCAAGCGGGACCCACAGATACGCAGTATTTT
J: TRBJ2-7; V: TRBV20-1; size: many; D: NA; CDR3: CSATLEDLLNEQYF; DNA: TGCAGTGCTACCCTGGAAGACCTTCTGAACGAGCAGTACTTC
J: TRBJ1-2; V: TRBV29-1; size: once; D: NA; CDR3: CSVEDLPGSYGYTF; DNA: TGCAGCGTTGAAGATCTTCCGGGGAGCTATGGCTACACCTTC